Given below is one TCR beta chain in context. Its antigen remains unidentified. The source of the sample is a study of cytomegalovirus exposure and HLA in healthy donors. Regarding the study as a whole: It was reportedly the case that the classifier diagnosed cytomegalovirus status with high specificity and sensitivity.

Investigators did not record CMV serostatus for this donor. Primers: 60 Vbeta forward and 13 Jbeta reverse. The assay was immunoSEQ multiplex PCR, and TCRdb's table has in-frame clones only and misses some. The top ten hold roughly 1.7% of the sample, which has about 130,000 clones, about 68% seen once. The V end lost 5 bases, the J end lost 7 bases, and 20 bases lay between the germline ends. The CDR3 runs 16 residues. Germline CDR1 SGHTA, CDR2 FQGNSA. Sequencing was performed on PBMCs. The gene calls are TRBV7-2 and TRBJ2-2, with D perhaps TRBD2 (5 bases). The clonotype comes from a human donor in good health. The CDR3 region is CASSPDYGSHGGELFF. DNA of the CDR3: TGTGCCAGCAGCCCCGACTACGGAAGTCACGGCGGGGAGCTGTTTTTT.